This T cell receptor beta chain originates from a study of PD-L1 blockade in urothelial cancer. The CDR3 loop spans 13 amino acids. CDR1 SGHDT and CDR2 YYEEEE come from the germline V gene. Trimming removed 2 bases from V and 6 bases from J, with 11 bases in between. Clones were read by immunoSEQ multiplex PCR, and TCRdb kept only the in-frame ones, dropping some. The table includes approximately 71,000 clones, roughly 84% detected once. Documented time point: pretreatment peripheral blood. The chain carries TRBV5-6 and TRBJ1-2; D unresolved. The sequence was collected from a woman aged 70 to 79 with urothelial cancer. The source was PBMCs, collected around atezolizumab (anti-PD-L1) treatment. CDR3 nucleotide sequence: TGTGCCAGCAGCTTCAGGCCAAGTGATGGCTACACCTTC. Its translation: CASSFRPSDGYTF.